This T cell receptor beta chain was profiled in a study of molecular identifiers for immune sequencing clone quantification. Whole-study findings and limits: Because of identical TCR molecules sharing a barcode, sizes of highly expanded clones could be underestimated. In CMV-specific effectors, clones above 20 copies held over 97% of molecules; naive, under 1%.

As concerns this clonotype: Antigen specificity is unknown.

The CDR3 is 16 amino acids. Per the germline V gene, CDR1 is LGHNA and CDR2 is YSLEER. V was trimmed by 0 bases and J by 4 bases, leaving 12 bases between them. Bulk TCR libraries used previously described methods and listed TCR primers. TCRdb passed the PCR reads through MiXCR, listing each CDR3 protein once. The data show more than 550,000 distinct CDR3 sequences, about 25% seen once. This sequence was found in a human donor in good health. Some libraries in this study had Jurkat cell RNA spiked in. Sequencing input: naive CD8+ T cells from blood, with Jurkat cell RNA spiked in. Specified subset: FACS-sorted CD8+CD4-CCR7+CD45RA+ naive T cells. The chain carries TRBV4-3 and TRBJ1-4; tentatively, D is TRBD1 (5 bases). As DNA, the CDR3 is TGCGCCAGCAGCCAAGAAGCGGACACCGTTAATGAAAAACTGTTTTTT. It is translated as CASSQEADTVNEKLFF.